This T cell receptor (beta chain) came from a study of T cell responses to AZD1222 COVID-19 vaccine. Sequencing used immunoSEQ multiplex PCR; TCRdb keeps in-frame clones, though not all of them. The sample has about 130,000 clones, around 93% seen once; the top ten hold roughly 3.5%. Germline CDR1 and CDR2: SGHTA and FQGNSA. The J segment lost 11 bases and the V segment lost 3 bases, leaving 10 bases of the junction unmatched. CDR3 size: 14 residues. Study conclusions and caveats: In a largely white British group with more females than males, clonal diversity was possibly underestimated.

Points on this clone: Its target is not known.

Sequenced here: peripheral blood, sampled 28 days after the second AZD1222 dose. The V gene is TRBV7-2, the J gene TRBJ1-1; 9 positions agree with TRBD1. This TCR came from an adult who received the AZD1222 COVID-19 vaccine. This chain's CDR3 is CASSFLGQGPGAFF. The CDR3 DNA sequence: TGTGCCAGCAGCTTTCTCGGACAGGGGCCCGGGGCTTTCTTT. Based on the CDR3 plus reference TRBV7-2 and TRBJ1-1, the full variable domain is GAGVSQSPSNKVTEKGKDVELRCDPISGHTALYWYRQSLGQGLEFLIYFQGNSAPDKSGLPSDRFSAERTGGSVSTLTIQRTQQEDSAVYLCASSFLGQGPGAFFGQGTRLTVV.